This T cell receptor beta chain was identified during a study of blood T cells in healthy people across ages. With a J-beta primer mix and a sample-barcoded 5' primer, a second PCR ran about 7 to 12 cycles. TCRdb fed the 5' RACE reads into MiXCR, producing one record per CDR3 protein. The data hold about 1,600,000 distinct CDR3 sequences, with approximately 38% observed a single time. CDR1 and CDR2 from the germline V gene are SEHNR and FQNEAQ (reference sequence). The CDR3 spans 14 residues. V shed 0 bases and J shed 7 bases, with 12 bases lying between them. The V call is TRBV7-9, the J call TRBJ1-2, with a weak D call TRBD1 (5 bases). The sequence was obtained from a woman aged 18-30 years in good health. The sample was blood. The CDR3 nucleotides are TGTGCCAGCAGCTTAGCGCTCGTAGGGGTTGGCTACACCTTC. Its protein product is CASSLALVGVGYTF.